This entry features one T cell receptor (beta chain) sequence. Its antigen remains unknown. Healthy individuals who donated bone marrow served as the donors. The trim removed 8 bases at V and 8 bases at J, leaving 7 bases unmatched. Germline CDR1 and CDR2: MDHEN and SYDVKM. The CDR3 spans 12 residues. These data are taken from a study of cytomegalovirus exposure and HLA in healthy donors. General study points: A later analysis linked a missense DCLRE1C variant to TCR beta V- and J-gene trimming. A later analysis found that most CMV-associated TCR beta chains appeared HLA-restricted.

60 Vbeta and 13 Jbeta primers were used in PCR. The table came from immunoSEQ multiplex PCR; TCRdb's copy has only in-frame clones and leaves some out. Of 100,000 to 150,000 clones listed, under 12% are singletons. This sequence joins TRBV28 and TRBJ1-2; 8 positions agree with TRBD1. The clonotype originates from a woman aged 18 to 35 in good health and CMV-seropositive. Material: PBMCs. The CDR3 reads CASETGAKGYTF. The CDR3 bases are TGTGCCAGCGAGACAGGGGCAAAGGGCTACACCTTC.